Detailed here is one TCR beta chain. V lost 4 bases and J lost 1, with 16 bases in between. Germline V gene lookup returns CDR1 MDHEN and CDR2 SYDVKM. CDR3 length equals 16 residues. This sample was included in a study of blood T cell repertoires in COVID-19. Across the whole study: Collection of acute and convalescent COVID-19 samples took place in the United States, Italy and Spain. In each case, the material was cDNA or gDNA derived from T cells, B-cell-depleted T cells, or PBMCs.

Original analysis: Nucleated cell number was recorded as an estimate derived from reference gene primer amplification. TCRdb's copy holds only in-frame clones and misses some; the assay was immunoSEQ multiplex PCR. V, J and clone size were drawn from that table, and D and trimming were deduced from the DNA. The sample lists 45,000 to 60,000 clones, around 86% occurring once. The rearrangement uses TRBV28 and TRBJ1-1; maybe TRBD1 (6 bases). The sample consisted of peripheral blood. This receptor was obtained from a human donor with acute or convalescent COVID-19. The donor label of this sample is uncertain. The CDR3: CASSSLLTGENTEAFF. The CDR3 DNA reads as TGTGCCAGCAGTTCTCTCCTGACAGGAGAGAACACTGAAGCTTTCTTT.